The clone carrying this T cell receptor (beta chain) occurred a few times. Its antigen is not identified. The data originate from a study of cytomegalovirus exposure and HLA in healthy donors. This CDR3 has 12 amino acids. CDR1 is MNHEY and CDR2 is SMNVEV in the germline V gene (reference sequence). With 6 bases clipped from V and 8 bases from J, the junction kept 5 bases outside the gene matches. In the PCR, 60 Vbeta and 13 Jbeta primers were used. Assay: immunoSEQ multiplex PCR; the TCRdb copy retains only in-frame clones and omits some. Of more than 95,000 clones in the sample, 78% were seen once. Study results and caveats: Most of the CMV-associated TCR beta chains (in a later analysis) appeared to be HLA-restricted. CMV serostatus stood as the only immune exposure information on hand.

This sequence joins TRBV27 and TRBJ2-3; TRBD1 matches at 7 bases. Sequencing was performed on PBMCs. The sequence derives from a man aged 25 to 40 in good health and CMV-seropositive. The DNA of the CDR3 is TGTGCCAGCAGAGGACAGGCTGGTACGCAGTATTTT. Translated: CASRGQAGTQYF.